These 20 T cell receptor beta chains were all obtained from the same sample, sequenced in a study of blood T cell repertoires in COVID-19. Profiling relied on immunoSEQ multiplex PCR, and the TCRdb table lists in-frame clones only, not all of them. The table has roughly 260,000 clones, approximately 88% seen once. The sample taken for sequencing was PBMCs or T cells enriched from blood (not recorded which). The origin of the receptors is a woman aged 25 to 39 with acute COVID-19.

The chain has TRBV11-2 and TRBJ2-7; D perhaps matches TRBD2 (7 bases). CDR1 is SGHAT, CDR2 FQNNGV, per germline. The CDR3 totals 14 residues. Trimming cost V 4 bases and J 5 bases, with 15 bases left between them. The CDR3 DNA sequence: TGTGCCAGCAGCTCCCGGGGGGCGAGGAACGAGCAGTACTTC. Its translation is CASSSRGARNEQYF.

The chain combines TRBV14 with TRBJ2-5, with TRBD1 identical over 9 bases. V lost 4 bases and J lost 5; bases outside the gene matches: 14. This CDR3 has 17 residues. Germline CDR1 reads SGHDN; CDR2 reads FVKESK. The CDR3, as DNA: TGTGCCAGCAGCCCCCCTCGACAGGGGGGAGGGTTGGAGACCCAGTACTTC. It translates to CASSPPRQGGGLETQYF.

This clone has only a few counts. This sequence joins TRBV6-6 and TRBJ2-7, with 11 bases lining up with TRBD2. Unmatched junction bases numbered 12, after V lost 5 bases and J lost 0 bases. CDR3 length: 18 amino acids. CDR1 and CDR2 (germline): MNHNY, SVGAGI (reference sequence). CDR3 sequence: CASSLLGLAGGPSYEQYF. CDR3 nucleotides: TGTGCCAGCAGTCTCCTTGGACTAGCGGGCGGGCCCTCCTACGAGCAGTACTTC.

The J gene is TRBJ1-2, the V gene TRBV5-4; 7 bases agree with TRBD1. The CDR3 covers 14 residues. The junction had 10 bases not matched to a gene; V was cut back by 7 bases and J by 4 bases. The germline CDR1 and CDR2 sequences are SGHNT and YYREEE (reference sequence). CDR3 in DNA: TGTGCCAGCCGGAGGGACAGTACTATCTATGGCTACACCTTC. It is translated as CASRRDSTIYGYTF.

V is TRBV19 and J is TRBJ2-5; 7 positions match TRBD1. V trimming: 4 bases; J trimming: 4 bases; junction bases outside the gene matches: 3. The CDR3 has 13 amino acids. Germline V gene sequence: CDR1 LNHDA, CDR2 SQIVND (reference sequence). The DNA for the CDR3 is TGTGCCAGTAGTAGTAGGGGGCGAGAGACCCAGTACTTC. As protein: CASSSRGRETQYF.

The V gene is TRBV7-8, the J gene TRBJ2-3; D gene uncertain. The CDR3 contains 16 residues. CDR1 is SGHVS and CDR2 is FQNEAQ in the germline V gene. The germline V and J ends were trimmed by 5 bases and 1 base, with 16 bases remaining between them. CDR3 sequence reads: CASSRLYSPGTDTQYF. DNA of the CDR3: TGTGCCAGCAGCCGCCTCTACAGCCCTGGCACAGATACGCAGTATTTT.

The chain joins TRBV3-1 (or the pseudogene TRBV3-2) to TRBJ1-1; TRBD1 is a possible D gene (6 bases). CDR1 is LGHDT and CDR2 is YNNKEL in the germline V gene (reference sequence). There are 14 residues in the CDR3. Trimming shortened V by 3 bases and J by 8 bases, and 16 bases separated the two germline ends. The CDR3: CASSHTSGQGEAFF. CDR3 bases: TGTGCCAGCAGCCATACTTCGGGACAAGGGGAAGCTTTCTTT.

CDR3 in amino acids: CASSFSDRGGEQYF. CDR3 nucleotides: TGTGCCAGCAGTTTTTCCGACAGGGGCGGCGAGCAGTACTTC. The chain combines TRBV28 with TRBJ2-7; 8 bases are shared with TRBD1. Looked up from germline, CDR1 is MDHEN and CDR2 is SYDVKM. V trimming: 3 bases; J trimming: 6 bases; junction bases outside the gene matches: 7. This CDR3 contains 14 residues.

For the CDR3, the DNA is TGTGCCAGCAGTTACTCGAAGGGGCAAGAGCAGTACTTC. Encoded protein: CASSYSKGQEQYF. This chain connects TRBV6-7 to TRBJ2-7; tentative D call: TRBD1 (5 bases). TRBV6-7 is identified as an open reading frame with a role that is uncertain. CDR3 length: 13 residues. Trimming removed 0 bases from V and 7 bases from J, with 10 bases in between.

V is TRBV5-5 and J is TRBJ1-1; D is undetermined. Germline CDR1 is SGHKS and CDR2 is YYEKEE (reference sequence). Trimming left V 0 bases short and J 6 bases short, with 9 bases between. The CDR3 extends over 13 amino acids. The CDR3 coding sequence is TGTGCCAGCAGCTTGGCAGGCCGACCTGAAGCTTTCTTT. This sequence encodes CASSLAGRPEAFF.

V gene TRBV19 combines with J gene TRBJ1-5; no reliable D call. Germline CDR1 reads LNHDA; CDR2 reads SQIVND (reference sequence). CDR3 length: 15 amino acids. Deletions cut 1 base from V and 0 bases from J, with 7 bases between. The CDR3 is CASSIAPYSNQPQHF. DNA of the CDR3: TGTGCCAGTAGTATAGCACCCTATAGCAATCAGCCCCAGCATTTT.

This clone was counted once. The chain couples TRBV5-1 to TRBJ1-2; the D gene is possibly TRBD1 (6 bases). Per germline, CDR1 SGHRS and CDR2 YFSETQ. The ends were cut back, 0 bases at V and 4 bases at J, with 25 bases in the middle. The CDR3 consists of 19 residues. CDR3 amino acids: CASSLELVTGPERLYGYTF. For the CDR3, the DNA is TGCGCCAGCAGCTTGGAGTTGGTGACAGGTCCAGAACGGCTCTATGGCTACACCTTC.

V is TRBV10-2 and J is TRBJ1-2; tentatively, D is TRBD1 (5 bases). V dropped 5 bases and J dropped 0 bases, with 7 bases sitting between them. The CDR3 spans 13 residues. From germline, CDR1 is WSHSY and CDR2 SAAADI. The CDR3 nucleotides read TGCGCCAGCAGTAACAGGCCTAACTATGGCTACACCTTC. It yields the protein CASSNRPNYGYTF.

V usage is TRBV3-1 (or the pseudogene TRBV3-2) and J usage is TRBJ1-2; the match to TRBD1 covers 10 bases. This CDR3 contains 15 residues. V was clipped by 2 bases and J by 3 bases; unmatched bases: 3. Germline loops: CDR1 LGHDT, CDR2 YNNKEL (reference sequence). The CDR3 DNA reads TGTGCCAGCAGCCAACATGGACAGGGGGACTATGGCTACACCTTC. As protein: CASSQHGQGDYGYTF.

The chain joins TRBV5-4 to TRBJ2-7; possibly TRBD2 for D (5 bases). CDR3 size: 13 residues. V lost 5 bases and J 0 bases, leaving 9 bases between the germline ends. CDR1 is SGHNT and CDR2 is YYREEE in the germline V gene (reference sequence). CDR3 in DNA: TGTGCCAGCAGTTGGGAGAGCTCCTACGAGCAGTACTTC. Translation: CASSWESSYEQYF.

The chain's CDR3 is CASSLVVQGEQFF. CDR3 DNA sequence: TGTGCCAGCAGCTTAGTAGTCCAGGGGGAGCAGTTCTTC. The chain combines TRBV7-2 with TRBJ2-1; weak D call: TRBD1 (6 bases). V dropped 1 base and J dropped 10 bases, with 11 bases sitting between them. CDR1 is SGHTA, CDR2 FQGNSA, per germline. This CDR3 has 13 residues.

The chain combines TRBV4-1 with TRBJ2-7; 8 nucleotides agree with TRBD2. Germline assignment: CDR1 MGHRA and CDR2 YSYEKL. This CDR3 has 16 residues. With V trimmed by 1 base and J by 1 base, 6 bases remained unmatched. The CDR3 bases are TGCGCCAGCAGCCAAGTAGGCGGGGGGAGTTCCTACGAGCAGTACTTC. As protein: CASSQVGGGSSYEQYF.

Here the CDR3 reads CASSSPAGYYGYTF. DNA of the CDR3: TGTGCCAGCAGCTCCCCGGCGGGTTACTATGGCTACACCTTC. The genes are TRBV7-9 and TRBJ1-2, with unresolved D. The germline V gene encodes CDR1 SEHNR and CDR2 FQNEAQ (reference sequence). This CDR3 has 14 residues. V was cut by 4 bases and J by 3 bases, with 12 bases left in between.

The rearrangement links TRBV5-1 to TRBJ2-5; 8 bases map to TRBD1. J lost 2 bases, V lost 0 bases, and 6 bases had no gene match. The CDR3 runs 16 residues. The V gene's germline CDR1 is SGHRS and CDR2 YFSETQ. The CDR3 DNA follows: TGCGCCAGCAGCTTGGCCCAGGGGGCTACACAAGAGACCCAGTACTTC. This codes for CASSLAQGATQETQYF.

The chain has TRBV5-6 and TRBJ2-1; D is possibly TRBD1 (6 bases). Germline V gene sequence: CDR1 SGHDT, CDR2 YYEEEE. The V gene lost 2 bases and the J gene lost 0 bases, with 12 bases spanning the gap. CDR3 size: 16 residues. The CDR3: CASSFLTGISYNEQFF. The CDR3 DNA reads as TGTGCCAGCAGCTTCTTGACAGGAATCTCCTACAATGAGCAGTTCTTC.